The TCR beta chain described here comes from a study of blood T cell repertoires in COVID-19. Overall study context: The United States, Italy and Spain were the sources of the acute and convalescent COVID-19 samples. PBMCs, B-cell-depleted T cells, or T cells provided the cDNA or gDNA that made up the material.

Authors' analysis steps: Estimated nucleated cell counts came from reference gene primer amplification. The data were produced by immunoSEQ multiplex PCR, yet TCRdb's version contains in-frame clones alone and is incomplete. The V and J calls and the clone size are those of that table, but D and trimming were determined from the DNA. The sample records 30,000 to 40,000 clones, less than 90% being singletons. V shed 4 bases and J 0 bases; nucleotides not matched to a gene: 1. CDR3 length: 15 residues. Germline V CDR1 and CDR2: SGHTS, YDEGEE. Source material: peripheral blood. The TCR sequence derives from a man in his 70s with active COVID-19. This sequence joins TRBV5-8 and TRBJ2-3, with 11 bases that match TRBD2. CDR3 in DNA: TGTGCCAGCAGCCGGACTAGCGGGAGCACAGATACGCAGTATTTT. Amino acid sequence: CASSRTSGSTDTQYF.